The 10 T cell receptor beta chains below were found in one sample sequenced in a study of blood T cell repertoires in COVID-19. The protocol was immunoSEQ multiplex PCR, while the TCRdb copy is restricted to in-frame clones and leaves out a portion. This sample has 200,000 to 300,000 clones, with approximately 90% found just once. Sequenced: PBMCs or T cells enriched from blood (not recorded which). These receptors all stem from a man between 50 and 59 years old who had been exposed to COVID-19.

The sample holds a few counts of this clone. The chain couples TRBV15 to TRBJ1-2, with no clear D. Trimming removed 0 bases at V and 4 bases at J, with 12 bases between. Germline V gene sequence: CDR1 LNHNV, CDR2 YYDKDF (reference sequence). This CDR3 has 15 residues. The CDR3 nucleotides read TGTGCCACCAGCAGAGAACCAGAAGATCCCTATGGCTACACCTTC. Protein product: CATSREPEDPYGYTF.

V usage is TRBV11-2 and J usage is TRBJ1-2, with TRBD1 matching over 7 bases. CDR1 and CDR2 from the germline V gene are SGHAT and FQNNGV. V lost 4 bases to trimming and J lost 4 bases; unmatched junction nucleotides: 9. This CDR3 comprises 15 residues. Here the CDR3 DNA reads TGTGCCAGCAGCTACCGACAGGGAATAGGCTATGGCTACACCTTC. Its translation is CASSYRQGIGYGYTF. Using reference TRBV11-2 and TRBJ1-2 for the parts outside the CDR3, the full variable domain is EAGVAQSPRYKIIEKRQSVAFWCNPISGHATLYWYQQILGQGPKLLIQFQNNGVVDDSQLPKDRFSAERLKGVDSTLKIQPAKLEDSAVYLCASSYRQGIGYGYTFGSGTRLTVV.

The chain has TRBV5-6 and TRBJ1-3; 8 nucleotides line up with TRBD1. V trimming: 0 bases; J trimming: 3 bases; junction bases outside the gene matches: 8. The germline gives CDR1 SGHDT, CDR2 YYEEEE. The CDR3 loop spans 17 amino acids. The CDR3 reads CASSLAWTGIHGNTIYF. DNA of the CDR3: TGTGCCAGCAGCTTGGCCTGGACAGGGATCCATGGAAACACCATATATTTT.

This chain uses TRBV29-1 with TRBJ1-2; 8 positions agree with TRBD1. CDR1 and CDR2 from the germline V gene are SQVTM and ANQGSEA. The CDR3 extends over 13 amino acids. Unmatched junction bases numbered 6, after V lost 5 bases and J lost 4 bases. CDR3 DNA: TGCAGCGTTCTCGGACAGGGCGGCTATGGCTACACCTTC. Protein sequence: CSVLGQGGYGYTF.

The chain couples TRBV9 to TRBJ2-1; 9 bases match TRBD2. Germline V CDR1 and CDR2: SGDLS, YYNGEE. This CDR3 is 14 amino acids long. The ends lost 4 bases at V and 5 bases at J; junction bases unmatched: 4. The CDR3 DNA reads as TGTGCCAGCAGCCCTGGACTAGCGAACAATGAGCAGTTCTTC. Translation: CASSPGLANNEQFF.

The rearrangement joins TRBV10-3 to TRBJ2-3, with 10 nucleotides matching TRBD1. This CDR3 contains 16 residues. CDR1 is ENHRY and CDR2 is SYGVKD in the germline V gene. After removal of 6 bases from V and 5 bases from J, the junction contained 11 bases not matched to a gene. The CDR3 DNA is TGTGCCATCAGCGAGACAGGGGGCAGTCAGGAAGATACGCAGTATTTT. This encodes CAISETGGSQEDTQYF.

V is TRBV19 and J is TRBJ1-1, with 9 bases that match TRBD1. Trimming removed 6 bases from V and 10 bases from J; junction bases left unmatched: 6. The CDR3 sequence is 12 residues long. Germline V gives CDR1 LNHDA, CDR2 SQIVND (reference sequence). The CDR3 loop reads CASRPGQGRAFF. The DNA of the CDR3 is TGTGCCAGTAGACCGGGACAGGGTCGAGCTTTCTTT.

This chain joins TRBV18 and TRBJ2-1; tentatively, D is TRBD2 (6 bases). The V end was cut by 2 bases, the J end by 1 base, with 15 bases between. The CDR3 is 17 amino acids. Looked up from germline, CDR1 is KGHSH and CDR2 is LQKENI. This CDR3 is CASSPSYGSGSYNEQFF. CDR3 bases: TGTGCCAGCTCACCAAGCTATGGGAGCGGGTCCTACAATGAGCAGTTCTTC. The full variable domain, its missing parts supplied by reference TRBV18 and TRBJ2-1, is NAGVMQNPRHLVRRRGQEARLRCSPMKGHSHVYWYRQLPEEGLKFMVYLQKENIIDESGMPKERFSAEFPKEGPSILRIQQVVRGDSAAYFCASSPSYGSGSYNEQFFGPGTRLTVL.

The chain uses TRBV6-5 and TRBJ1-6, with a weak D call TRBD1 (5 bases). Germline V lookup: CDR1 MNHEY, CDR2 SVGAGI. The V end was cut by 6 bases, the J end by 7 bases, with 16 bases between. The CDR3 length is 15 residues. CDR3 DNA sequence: TGTGCCAGCAGCCTAGACAGTGCAGGGAATTCACCCCTCCACTTT. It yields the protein CASSLDSAGNSPLHF.

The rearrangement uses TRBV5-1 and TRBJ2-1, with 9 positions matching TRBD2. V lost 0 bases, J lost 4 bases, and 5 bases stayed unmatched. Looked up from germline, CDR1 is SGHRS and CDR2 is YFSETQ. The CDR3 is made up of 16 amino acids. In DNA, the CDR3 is TGCGCCAGCAGCTTGGACGGCGGGAGGGTTTACAATGAGCAGTTCTTC. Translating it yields CASSLDGGRVYNEQFF.